The 31 T cell receptor beta chains listed next were all sequenced from one sample in a study of blood T cells in healthy people across ages (dated by TCRdb to between 2015 and 2016). Libraries came from 5' RACE. TCRdb records Illumina HiSeq 2500 as the sequencer. The second PCR ran for roughly 7 to 12 cycles and used a J-beta primer mix along with a sample-barcoded 5' primer. TCRdb trimmed public reads at Q25 via fastp, called clones via MiXCR and kept in-frame beta chains. Records with the same CDR3 protein are collapsed into one entry carrying the most frequent genes and DNA. This sample comprises about 500,000 distinct CDR3 sequences, approximately 25% of them detected only once. Just under 9% of the sample goes to the ten largest clones. Separately, the same data were catalogued under a study of T cells of mothers and their children.

The sample taken for sequencing was blood. All receptors derive from a boy younger than 18 in good health.

The gene calls are TRBV29-1 and TRBJ2-7; 9 bases fit TRBD1. After removal of 6 bases from V and 7 bases from J, the junction contained 7 bases not matched to a gene. The CDR3 has 12 amino acids. Germline V gives CDR1 SQVTM, CDR2 ANQGSEA. The CDR3 protein is CSVVGTGREQYF. The CDR3, as DNA: TGCAGCGTGGTTGGGACAGGGAGGGAGCAGTACTTC.

This clonotype was detected only a few times. This chain joins TRBV14 and TRBJ2-5; tentatively, D is TRBD2 (5 bases). The J call may be faulty, since TRBJ2-1 better matches the DNA end. The germline V gene has CDR1 SGHDN and CDR2 FVKESK. The CDR3 is made up of 11 amino acids. The CDR3 DNA follows: TGTGCCAGCAGCCACGGGATCGAGCAGTTCTTC. This encodes CASSHGIEQFF.

This clonotype has a handful of counts. The rearrangement uses TRBV5-1 and TRBJ2-5, with 8 bases matching TRBD2. The V gene's germline CDR1 is SGHRS and CDR2 YFSETQ. The junction had 6 bases not matched to a gene; V was cut back by 7 bases and J by 4 bases. The CDR3 consists of 13 residues. This CDR3 is CASHRGGRETQYF. As DNA, the CDR3 is TGCGCCAGCCATCGGGGGGGCCGAGAGACCCAGTACTTC. Full variable domain (outside the CDR3, taken from reference TRBV5-1 and TRBJ2-5): KAGVTQTPRYLIKTRGQQVTLSCSPISGHRSVSWYQQTPGQGLQFLFEYFSETQRNKGNFPGRFSGRQFSNSRSEMNVSTLELGDSALYLCASHRGGRETQYFGPGTRLLVL.

This clonotype was seen only a few times. The rearrangement joins TRBV29-1 to TRBJ2-3, with TRBD1 identical over 7 bases. The CDR3 contains 15 residues. Germline-derived CDR1 and CDR2 are SQVTM and ANQGSEA. J gave up 6 bases and V 5 bases, and 14 bases lay outside the gene matches. The CDR3 reads CSVLLETGPADTQYF. Written as DNA, the CDR3 is TGCAGCGTTTTACTCGAGACAGGGCCAGCGGATACGCAGTATTTT.

V gene TRBV9 combines with J gene TRBJ2-5, with 8 bases that match TRBD2. The CDR3 length is 15 residues. The V segment lost 0 bases and the J segment 3 bases; nucleotides outside the gene matches: 4. CDR1 and CDR2 from the germline V gene are SGDLS and YYNGEE. The CDR3 here is CASSVDMRGEETQYF. As DNA, the CDR3 is TGTGCCAGCAGCGTAGATATGCGGGGGGAAGAGACCCAGTACTTC.

On this clonotype itself: The junction departs from germline at one end; a sequencing error may be responsible. The genes are TRBV7-7 and TRBJ2-3; D is unclear. From germline, CDR1 is SSHAT and CDR2 FNYEAQ (reference sequence). CDR3 length equals 14 residues. The CDR3 loop is CASSLNGFSDTQYF. As DNA, the CDR3 is TGTGCTAGCAGCTTAAACGGGTTCTCAGATACGCAGTATTTT. The full variable domain, rest sourced from reference TRBV7-7 and TRBJ2-3, is GAGVSQSPRYKVTKRGQDVTLRCDPISSHATLYWYQQALGQGPEFLTYFNYEAQPDKSGLPSDRFSAERPEGSISTLTIQRTEQRDSAMYRCASSLNGFSDTQYFGPGTRLTVL.

The chain has TRBV20-1 and TRBJ2-1; either TRBD1 or TRBD2 may fit D (5 bases each). V lost 3 bases and J 5 bases, leaving 11 bases between the germline ends. The CDR3 is made up of 13 amino acids. The germline V gene has CDR1 DFQATT and CDR2 SNEGSKA (reference sequence). The CDR3 nucleotides are TGCAGTGCTAGTATCGGGGACCACAATGAGCAGTTCTTC. Translating gives CSASIGDHNEQFF.

This chain connects TRBV24-1 to TRBJ1-2; maybe TRBD1 (5 bases). Between the trimmed V and J ends, which lost 2 bases and 0 bases, there was a span of 15 bases. This CDR3 has 17 amino acids. CDR1 KGHDR and CDR2 SFDVKD come from the germline V gene. CDR3 in DNA: TGTGCCACCAGTGATTCTAGGGACCTACAAACTAACTATGGCTACACCTTC. Protein: CATSDSRDLQTNYGYTF.

This chain joins TRBV20-1 and TRBJ2-2, with D possibly being TRBD1 or TRBD2 (5 bases each). Germline V gene sequence: CDR1 DFQATT, CDR2 SNEGSKA (reference sequence). Trimming took off 5 bases at V and 2 bases at J, with 12 bases between the two ends. The CDR3 covers 14 residues. CDR3 sequence (DNA): TGCAGTGCTCGGGACCGGGATAACACCGGGGAGCTGTTTTTT. Translated: CSARDRDNTGELFF.

The V call is TRBV7-2, the J call TRBJ2-7, with a weak D call TRBD1 (6 bases). Trimming left V 2 bases short and J 4 bases short, with 15 bases between. Germline V gene data show CDR1 as SGHTA and CDR2 as FQGNSA. This CDR3 region has 15 residues. The CDR3, as DNA: TGTGCCAGCAGCTTATGGCCTGGTCAGGGGTACGAGCAGTACTTC. As protein: CASSLWPGQGYEQYF.

There are a few counts of this clonotype. The CDR3, as DNA: TGTGCCAGCAGCCCCCCGGGCAGGGGGGTAACAACCTTC. Translating gives CASSPPGRGVTTF. The chain has TRBV7-8 and TRBJ1-2; 7 bases are shared with TRBD1. With V trimmed by 5 bases and J by 14 bases, 14 bases remained unmatched. This CDR3 has 13 residues. CDR1 is SGHVS and CDR2 is FQNEAQ in the germline V gene.

In this sample, this clonotype turned up a few times. Since the CDR3 does not end with the conserved phenylalanine or tryptophan, this likely comes from a read error. V usage is TRBV25-1 and J usage is TRBJ2-5, with D unresolved. Trimming cost V 3 bases and J 5 bases, with 13 bases left between them. This CDR3 region has 14 residues. Germline CDR1 MGHDK, CDR2 SYGVNS. As DNA, the CDR3 is TGTGCCAGCAGTGATGAGGCCGCTTGGGAGACCCAGTACTCC. Protein: CASSDEAAWETQYS.

This clonotype occurred a few times. This rearrangement joins TRBV2 to TRBJ2-5; a weak D match, TRBD2 (6 bases). The J call may be incorrect, as the DNA end agrees better with TRBJ2-1. The CDR3 has 12 residues. Per the germline V gene, CDR1 is SNHLY and CDR2 is FYNNEI. CDR3 in DNA: TGTGCCAGCAGTAAACTAGCAGGCGAGCAGTTCTTC. Amino acids: CASSKLAGEQFF.

The chain is built from TRBV11-2 and TRBJ2-5; D may be TRBD1 (6 bases). The CDR3 covers 15 residues. CDR1 and CDR2 (germline): SGHAT, FQNNGV. The V and J ends lost 2 bases and 0 bases respectively, with 10 bases between them. CDR3 region: CASSLRTENQETQYF. CDR3 bases: TGTGCCAGCAGCTTAAGGACAGAAAACCAAGAGACCCAGTACTTC.

The CDR3 loop reads CASSGARGLEEQYF. In nucleotides, the CDR3 is TGTGCCAGCAGTGGGGCCAGGGGGCTGGAGGAGCAGTACTTC. This chain links TRBV2 with TRBJ2-7; 8 bases match TRBD1. Unmatched junction bases numbered 9, after V lost 4 bases and J lost 7 bases. This CDR3 has 14 residues. Germline V CDR1 and CDR2: SNHLY, FYNNEI.

This clonotype turned up a few times. This chain uses TRBV6-2 or TRBV6-3 with TRBJ2-4, with D hard to call. The germline CDR1 and CDR2 sequences are MNHEY and SVGEGT. V lost 6 bases to trimming and J lost 0 bases, with 12 bases between them. The length of the CDR3 is 15 residues. CDR3 nucleotide sequence: TGTGCCAGCAGCCCTCTTGATCTAGCCAAAAACATTCAGTACTTC. The encoded protein is CASSPLDLAKNIQYF.

This clonotype was seen only once. The rearrangement uses TRBV4-3 and TRBJ2-1; TRBD2 matches 9 bases. V gave up 0 bases and J gave up 0 bases; unmatched junction bases: 6. The germline gives CDR1 LGHNA, CDR2 YSLEER. This CDR3 spans 18 amino acids. CDR3 sequence (DNA): TGCGCCAGCAGCCAAGATTATATAGCGGGAGTCTCCTACAATGAGCAGTTCTTC. Translation gives CASSQDYIAGVSYNEQFF.

The chain has TRBV29-1 and TRBJ2-3, with D possibly called TRBD1 or TRBD2 (5 bases each). There are 13 residues in the CDR3. Trimming took 7 bases from V and 6 from J, leaving 17 bases between them. CDR1 and CDR2 from the germline V gene are SQVTM and ANQGSEA. The CDR3 reads CSGKRGIGDTQYF. CDR3 nucleotides: TGCAGCGGAAAGAGGGGAATTGGCGATACGCAGTATTTT.

This clonotype has more than one count but fewer than ten. The chain joins TRBV2 to TRBJ2-5, with D possibly matching TRBD2 (5 bases). The CDR3 totals 12 residues. Trimming took 1 base from V and 9 from J, leaving 9 bases between them. Per germline, CDR1 SNHLY and CDR2 FYNNEI. The CDR3 nucleotides are TGTGCCAGCAGTGAAGGGAGGTCGCCCCAGTACTTC. It yields the protein CASSEGRSPQYF.

V gene TRBV28 combines with J gene TRBJ1-2, with D tentatively TRBD1 (5 bases). The V end was cut by 5 bases, the J end by 8 bases, with 15 bases between. Germline CDR1 MDHEN, CDR2 SYDVKM. The CDR3 extends over 13 amino acids. CDR3 in DNA: TGTGCCAGCAGTCCCCGGACAACCCTAGGCTACACCTTC. Amino acid sequence: CASSPRTTLGYTF.

This sequence joins TRBV4-1 and TRBJ2-3; 9 bases map to TRBD2. Germline-derived CDR1 and CDR2 are MGHRA and YSYEKL. This CDR3 region has 16 residues. Trimming removed 5 bases from V and 4 bases from J; junction bases left unmatched: 10. CDR3 sequence (DNA): TGCGCCAGCAGCGACTTTGCGGGAGGGCCCCCAGATACGCAGTATTTT. Translating it yields CASSDFAGGPPDTQYF.

The chain employs TRBV7-2 and TRBJ1-2; TRBD1 might be the D (6 bases). The CDR3 totals 15 residues. Germline V CDR1 and CDR2: SGHTA, FQGNSA. The V gene lost 1 base and the J gene lost 6 bases, with 15 bases spanning the gap. The CDR3 reads CASSLEGRGGHGYTF. CDR3 DNA: TGTGCCAGCAGCTTAGAAGGCAGGGGAGGGCATGGCTACACCTTC.

DNA of the CDR3: TGCGCCAGCAGCCAAGAGGGGTTAGGGGGCACTGAAGCTTTCTTT. Protein product: CASSQEGLGGTEAFF. This chain joins TRBV4-1 and TRBJ1-1, with a weak D call TRBD1 (6 bases). The CDR3 covers 15 residues. Germline CDR1 MGHRA, CDR2 YSYEKL. V was clipped by 0 bases and J by 4 bases, with 12 bases between them.

This clonotype has only a few counts. The V call is TRBV28, the J call TRBJ2-1; a possible D gene is TRBD1 (6 bases). The J call may be in error: the DNA end matches TRBJ2-5 better. Germline V gene data show CDR1 as MDHEN and CDR2 as SYDVKM. The CDR3 runs 15 residues. This chain's CDR3 is CASRGAKDRNETQYF. CDR3 DNA sequence: TGTGCCAGCAGGGGGGCTAAGGACAGAAACGAGACCCAGTACTTC.

This clonotype occurred a few times. The V call is TRBV5-5, the J call TRBJ2-5; TRBD2 matches 7 bases. Looked up from germline, CDR1 is SGHKS and CDR2 is YYEKEE (reference sequence). The ends lost 6 bases at V and 5 bases at J; junction bases unmatched: 13. The CDR3 consists of 15 residues. The CDR3 region is CASTQLGGTRETQYF. The CDR3 bases are TGTGCCAGCACCCAACTCGGGGGGACGAGGGAGACCCAGTACTTC.

This clonotype was detected only a few times. The genes are TRBV15 and TRBJ1-1; D possibly corresponds to TRBD1 (5 bases). Germline V CDR1 and CDR2: LNHNV, YYDKDF (reference sequence). The V end was cut by 4 bases, the J end by 1 base, with 19 bases between. CDR3 size: 17 residues. CDR3 residues: CATSKGGTVYSNTEAFF. In nucleotides, the CDR3 is TGTGCCACCAGCAAGGGAGGGACCGTCTACTCGAACACTGAAGCTTTCTTT.

This chain joins TRBV21-1 and TRBJ2-3. TRBV21-1 is a listed pseudogene. The CDR3 runs 15 residues. The CDR3 here is CASSRGSGSTDTQYF. The CDR3 DNA reads as TGTGCCAGCAGCAGAGGGTCAGGTTCCACAGATACGCAGTATTTT.

V and J are TRBV28 and TRBJ1-5, with D hard to call. The V gene lost 0 bases and the J gene lost 4 bases, with 7 bases spanning the gap. Germline CDR1 MDHEN, CDR2 SYDVKM. There are 14 residues in the CDR3. The CDR3 loop is CASSLWNTNQPQHF. CDR3 DNA sequence: TGTGCCAGCAGTTTATGGAACACGAATCAGCCCCAGCATTTT.

The table lists this clonotype with a few counts. The CDR3 DNA sequence: TGTGCCAGCAATCATAACACCGGGGAGCTGTTTTTT. Translated: CASNHNTGELFF. V and J are TRBV25-1 and TRBJ2-2; D not resolved. The CDR3 loop spans 12 amino acids. Per germline, CDR1 MGHDK and CDR2 SYGVNS. Trimming stripped 7 bases from V and 2 bases from J, with 5 bases between.

The chain recombines TRBV4-3 with TRBJ2-7; D is tentatively TRBD1 or TRBD2 (7 bases each). V lost 2 bases, J lost 4 bases, and 15 bases lay in between. Germline V gives CDR1 LGHNA, CDR2 YSLEER. This CDR3 contains 15 residues. This chain's CDR3 is CASSQNPGGGYEQYF. CDR3 coding DNA: TGCGCCAGCAGCCAAAACCCAGGGGGGGGATACGAGCAGTACTTC.

This clonotype has a count of ten or more. The chain has TRBV28 and TRBJ2-5; 7 bases align to TRBD1. The DNA end is a closer match to TRBJ2-7, so the J assignment may be wrong. The CDR3 runs 14 residues. Germline V gene data show CDR1 as MDHEN and CDR2 as SYDVKM. CDR3 nucleotides: TGTGCCAGCAGCACCGGGACAGTGGAATTCGAGCAGTACTTC. It encodes CASSTGTVEFEQYF.